The 17 T cell receptor beta chains given below trace back to one sample, sequenced in a study of blood T cell repertoires in COVID-19. This table comes from immunoSEQ multiplex PCR, and its TCRdb copy is limited to in-frame clones, with some not included. The sample consists of about 360,000 clones, over 65% of them appearing once. Sequenced sample: peripheral blood. The receptors were gathered from a human donor with acute or convalescent COVID-19. The donor label of this sample is uncertain.

The CDR3 here is CASRAGQGGGYTF. CDR3 DNA: TGTGCCAGCAGGGCCGGACAGGGAGGTGGCTACACCTTC. The chain is built from TRBV2 and TRBJ1-2, with 8 bases identical to TRBD1. The CDR3 totals 13 residues. Per germline, CDR1 SNHLY and CDR2 FYNNEI. Trimming at V came to 6 bases and at J to 7 bases, leaving 7 bases not matched to a gene.

This sequence joins TRBV19 and TRBJ1-1; the D gene is possibly TRBD1 (6 bases). CDR1 LNHDA and CDR2 SQIVND come from the germline V gene (reference sequence). The CDR3 contains 16 residues. Trimming took 7 bases from V and 6 from J, leaving 24 bases between them. This CDR3 is CASTLPRGALGSEAFF. The CDR3 DNA reads as TGTGCCAGTACCCTTCCCAGGGGTGCCTTGGGCTCTGAAGCTTTCTTT.

The rearrangement joins TRBV9 to TRBJ1-2; no reliable D call. Germline V lookup: CDR1 SGDLS, CDR2 YYNGEE. Trimming pared 5 bases from V and 2 bases from J, leaving 10 bases between. This CDR3 contains 13 residues. CDR3 DNA: TGTGCCAGCAGACGGACGGGGAACTATGGCTACACCTTC. Translation gives CASRRTGNYGYTF.

This clone has more than one count but fewer than ten. The chain carries TRBV4-1 and TRBJ1-5; D uncertain. The CDR3 sequence is 15 residues long. The germline CDR1 and CDR2 sequences are MGHRA and YSYEKL. V gave up 0 bases and J gave up 3 bases, with 9 bases separating them. Here the CDR3 DNA reads TGCGCCAGCAGCCAAGACCGGTCTATCAATCAGCCCCAGCATTTT. It is translated as CASSQDRSINQPQHF.

This chain connects TRBV3-1 (or the pseudogene TRBV3-2) to TRBJ1-5; D perhaps matches TRBD1 (6 bases). Germline V lookup: CDR1 LGHDT, CDR2 YNNKEL (reference sequence). The length of the CDR3 is 14 residues. The ends were cut back, 1 base at V and 7 bases at J, with 11 bases in the middle. CDR3 protein: CASSQGWGGQPQHF. CDR3 nucleotide sequence: TGTGCCAGCAGCCAAGGGTGGGGGGGCCAGCCCCAGCATTTT.

The chain couples TRBV5-1 to TRBJ2-7; tentative D call: TRBD2 (5 bases). The length of the CDR3 is 15 residues. V lost 1 base to trimming and J lost 7 bases, with 18 bases between them. Germline CDR1 reads SGHRS; CDR2 reads YFSETQ. CDR3 nucleotide sequence: TGCGCCAGCAGCTTGACCGGGTCGGGGTCCCGGGAGCAGTACTTC. It encodes CASSLTGSGSREQYF.

The chain uses TRBV19 and TRBJ1-5; tentatively, D is TRBD1 (6 bases). From germline, CDR1 is LNHDA and CDR2 SQIVND (reference sequence). With 5 bases removed from V and 2 bases from J, the gap between germline ends came to 10 bases. The CDR3 sequence is 14 residues long. CDR3 region: CASSLYRGNQPQHF. CDR3 in DNA: TGTGCCAGTAGTCTCTACAGGGGCAATCAGCCCCAGCATTTT.

The gene calls are TRBV19 and TRBJ2-7; TRBD1 might be the D (6 bases). The CDR3 consists of 15 residues. The germline gives CDR1 LNHDA, CDR2 SQIVND (reference sequence). The V and J ends lost 5 bases and 4 bases respectively, with 18 bases between them. Written as DNA, the CDR3 is TGTGCCAGTAGTTTTACAGGGTTTGGGGTATACGAGCAGTACTTC. Residues: CASSFTGFGVYEQYF. The full variable domain, rest sourced from reference TRBV19 and TRBJ2-7, is DGGITQSPKYLFRKEGQNVTLSCEQNLNHDAMYWYRQDPGQGLRLIYYSQIVNDFQKGDIAEGYSVSREKKESFPLTVTSAQKNPTAFYLCASSFTGFGVYEQYFGPGTRLTVT.

Only one count was recorded for this clone. CDR3 sequence reads: CASSSIYTLGTGGEGQPQHF. As DNA, the CDR3 is TGTGCCAGCAGTTCGATATATACCCTCGGGACAGGGGGCGAAGGTCAGCCCCAGCATTTT. The chain combines TRBV27 with TRBJ1-5, with 12 nucleotides matching TRBD1. Trimming removed 4 bases from V and 6 bases from J; junction bases left unmatched: 19. CDR3 size: 20 residues. CDR1 is MNHEY and CDR2 is SMNVEV in the germline V gene (reference sequence).

This chain uses TRBV20-1 with TRBJ1-1, with D uncertain. The CDR3 runs to 10 residues. The germline gives CDR1 DFQATT, CDR2 SNEGSKA (reference sequence). Trimming shortened V by 4 bases and J by 3 bases, and 3 bases separated the two germline ends. The CDR3 spells CSATDTEAFF. CDR3 DNA sequence: TGCAGTGCTACGGACACTGAAGCTTTCTTT.

The genes are TRBV6-1 and TRBJ2-2; 12 nucleotides line up with TRBD1. Germline lookup yields CDR1 MNHNS and CDR2 SASEGT. V shed 3 bases and J 4 bases; nucleotides not matched to a gene: 9. The CDR3 totals 18 residues. The CDR3 region is CASSDVGGDRGRTGELFF. The DNA for the CDR3 is TGTGCCAGCAGTGATGTTGGAGGGGACAGGGGGCGCACCGGGGAGCTGTTTTTT.

This clone was counted between two and nine times. This rearrangement joins TRBV19 to TRBJ2-6; D gene unclear. This CDR3 has 17 amino acids. Germline V lookup: CDR1 LNHDA, CDR2 SQIVND (reference sequence). With 0 bases removed from V and 6 bases from J, the gap between germline ends came to 15 bases. The CDR3 region is CASSIDPPLSSANVLTF. The CDR3 bases are TGTGCCAGTAGTATAGACCCCCCCTTATCTTCGGCCAACGTCCTGACTTTC.

This chain joins TRBV19 and TRBJ1-2; 9 positions agree with TRBD1. CDR1 LNHDA and CDR2 SQIVND come from the germline V gene (reference sequence). Trimming at V came to 4 bases and at J to 10 bases, leaving 7 bases not matched to a gene. This CDR3 comprises 13 residues. The CDR3 region has the DNA TGTGCCAGTAGTAGAAACAGGGGGCCGGTCTACACCTTC. Residues: CASSRNRGPVYTF.

The gene calls are TRBV3-1 (or the pseudogene TRBV3-2) and TRBJ2-5; 8 nucleotides match TRBD1. The V gene end was trimmed by 4 bases and the J gene end by 9 bases; junction bases not matched to a gene: 16. This CDR3 is 16 amino acids long. Per germline, CDR1 LGHDT and CDR2 YNNKEL (reference sequence). The CDR3 is CASSLDGFRGRGPQYF. For the CDR3, the DNA is TGTGCCAGCAGCCTCGACGGTTTCAGGGGCAGGGGGCCCCAGTACTTC.

The chain recombines TRBV9 with TRBJ2-2, with 8 positions matching TRBD1. After removal of 3 bases from V and 5 bases from J, the junction contained 3 bases not matched to a gene. CDR3 length equals 14 residues. From germline, CDR1 is SGDLS and CDR2 YYNGEE. The CDR3 is CASSADRGTGELFF. The DNA for the CDR3 is TGTGCCAGCAGCGCCGACAGGGGAACCGGGGAGCTGTTTTTT.

This chain connects TRBV10-1 to TRBJ2-3; TRBD1 agrees at 10 bases. The germline CDR1 and CDR2 sequences are WNHNN and SYGVQD (reference sequence). J gave up 6 bases and V 4 bases, and 10 bases lay outside the gene matches. This CDR3 is built from 16 residues. CDR3 protein: CASSAGTGVYRDTQYF. In DNA, the CDR3 is TGCGCCAGCAGTGCTGGGACAGGGGTCTATCGGGATACGCAGTATTTT.

This chain links TRBV6-5 with TRBJ1-2; 9 nucleotides match TRBD1. The germline gives CDR1 MNHEY, CDR2 SVGAGI. Trimming cost V 6 bases and J 3 bases; bases outside gene matches: 5. The CDR3 length is 14 residues. CDR3 sequence reads: CASRTGGPDYGYTF. The CDR3 coding sequence is TGTGCCAGCAGAACAGGGGGCCCGGACTATGGCTACACCTTC.